A single sample gave rise to the 30 T cell receptor beta chains below, sequenced in a study of blood T cell repertoires in COVID-19. Generated by immunoSEQ multiplex PCR, the TCRdb table keeps only in-frame clones and is missing some. The sample records about 110,000 clones, approximately 70% being singletons. Material for sequencing was peripheral blood. The source of these receptors is a woman aged 55-69 years with acute or convalescent COVID-19.

The V gene is TRBV6-6, the J gene TRBJ2-4, with 8 bases lining up with TRBD1. The length of the CDR3 is 14 residues. Germline loops: CDR1 MNHNY, CDR2 SVGAGI (reference sequence). V lost 2 bases to trimming and J lost 7 bases; unmatched junction nucleotides: 4. The CDR3 region is CASSYPGQGNIQYF. The DNA for the CDR3 is TGTGCCAGCAGTTACCCTGGACAGGGTAACATTCAGTACTTC.

The V gene is TRBV7-9, the J gene TRBJ2-7, with 8 bases identical to TRBD1. CDR3 length: 15 residues. Germline lookup yields CDR1 SEHNR and CDR2 FQNEAQ (reference sequence). Trimming at V came to 6 bases and at J to 0 bases, leaving 7 bases not matched to a gene. The chain's CDR3 is CASRLTGTGSYEQYF. Written as DNA, the CDR3 is TGTGCCAGCAGGCTGACCGGGACAGGCTCCTACGAGCAGTACTTC.

The J gene is TRBJ1-5, the V gene TRBV7-6; D is ambiguous. V was cut by 3 bases and J by 6 bases, with 9 bases left in between. Germline V gene sequence: CDR1 SGHVS, CDR2 FNYEAQ. The CDR3 has 13 amino acids. The CDR3 here is CASSFYRGQPQHF. The DNA of the CDR3 is TGTGCCAGCAGCTTCTACCGGGGTCAGCCCCAGCATTTT.

CDR3 nucleotide sequence: TGTGCCAGCAGCTTGAGGAGGGGAAAGAACACTGAAGCTTTCTTT. Translating it yields CASSLRRGKNTEAFF. V and J are TRBV11-1 and TRBJ1-1; the D gene is possibly TRBD1 (5 bases). The length of the CDR3 is 15 residues. Looked up from germline, CDR1 is SGHAT and CDR2 is FQDESV (reference sequence). V was pared by 3 bases and J by 1 base, with 12 bases between.

This clone was found many times. V and J are TRBV7-3 and TRBJ2-3; unclear D gene. Germline CDR1 reads SGHTA; CDR2 reads FQGTGA. There are 13 residues in the CDR3. The V end lost 2 bases, the J end lost 7 bases, and 10 bases lay between the germline ends. The CDR3 reads CASSLGEKNTQYF. The CDR3 DNA is TGTGCCAGCAGCTTAGGTGAGAAGAATACGCAGTATTTT.

This clone was recorded only once. The rearrangement links TRBV7-2 to TRBJ1-6; D not resolved. V was pared by 4 bases and J by 7 bases, with 11 bases between. The germline CDR1 and CDR2 sequences are SGHTA and FQGNSA. CDR3 size: 14 residues. The CDR3 spells CASSYGLTNSPLHF. CDR3 sequence (DNA): TGTGCCAGCAGCTACGGACTGACAAATTCACCCCTCCACTTT.

In its sample, this clone was seen a few times. The chain carries TRBV7-9 and TRBJ2-1; tentative D call: TRBD1 (6 bases). The CDR3 totals 14 residues. Trimming shortened V by 3 bases and J by 0 bases, and 6 bases separated the two germline ends. Looked up from germline, CDR1 is SEHNR and CDR2 is FQNEAQ (reference sequence). The CDR3 loop reads CASSLDSSYNEQFF. The CDR3 nucleotides read TGTGCCAGCAGCTTGGACAGCTCCTACAATGAGCAGTTCTTC.

The rearrangement joins TRBV10-3 to TRBJ2-7, with 10 bases identical to TRBD1. The CDR3 runs 17 residues. Trimming at V came to 6 bases and at J to 3 bases, leaving 14 bases not matched to a gene. The germline V gene has CDR1 ENHRY and CDR2 SYGVKD. For the CDR3, the DNA is TGTGCCATCAGCGTAAACCCGGGACAGGGGAAAGGCTACGAGCAGTACTTC. It encodes CAISVNPGQGKGYEQYF.

The CDR3 is CASSLQGNSPLHF. The CDR3 DNA reads TGTGCCAGCAGCCTTCAGGGGAATTCACCCCTCCACTTT. This chain links TRBV3-1 (or the pseudogene TRBV3-2) with TRBJ1-6; tentatively, D is TRBD1 (6 bases). V lost 4 bases to trimming and J lost 7 bases, with 8 bases between them. The CDR3 length is 13 residues. Germline-derived CDR1 and CDR2 are LGHDT and YNNKEL (reference sequence).

The chain uses TRBV11-2 and TRBJ1-2; possible D gene TRBD1, 5 bases. This CDR3 is 15 amino acids long. Looked up from germline, CDR1 is SGHAT and CDR2 is FQNNGV. The V end was cut by 4 bases, the J end by 4 bases, with 16 bases between. The CDR3 DNA reads as TGTGCCAGCAGCTCGAACCGGGACTCAAGCTATGGCTACACCTTC. Translation gives CASSSNRDSSYGYTF.

Only one count was recorded for this clone. The J gene is TRBJ2-1, the V gene TRBV14; TRBD2 matches 8 bases. The CDR3 extends over 13 amino acids. Germline trimming cut 1 base from V and 13 bases from J; bases unmatched to any gene: 6. Germline V gene lookup returns CDR1 SGHDN and CDR2 FVKESK. The CDR3 DNA is TGTGCCAGCAGCCAAGTAGGAGCGGGGGTTCAGTTCTTC. Encoded protein: CASSQVGAGVQFF.

The chain uses TRBV18 and TRBJ1-3, with 7 bases fitting TRBD1. The germline V gene has CDR1 KGHSH and CDR2 LQKENI. The V gene end was trimmed by 8 bases and the J gene end by 2 bases; junction bases not matched to a gene: 3. The CDR3 spans 13 residues. CDR3 in DNA: TGTGCCAGCCGCCAGGGGGCTGGAAACACCATATATTTT. It codes for CASRQGAGNTIYF. Variable domain in full (rest from reference TRBV18 and TRBJ1-3): NAGVMQNPRHLVRRRGQEARLRCSPMKGHSHVYWYRQLPEEGLKFMVYLQKENIIDESGMPKERFSAEFPKEGPSILRIQQVVRGDSAAYFCASRQGAGNTIYFGEGSWLTVV.

The chain employs TRBV4-3 and TRBJ2-5, with 9 bases identical to TRBD2. Germline CDR1 LGHNA, CDR2 YSLEER. With 0 bases clipped from V and 7 bases from J, the junction kept 9 bases outside the gene matches. The CDR3 totals 16 residues. The CDR3 sequence is CASSQDWRGGILTQYF. The CDR3 nucleotides read TGCGCCAGCAGCCAAGACTGGCGGGGGGGCATCTTGACCCAGTACTTC.

The chain is built from TRBV6-2 or TRBV6-3 and TRBJ2-7; tentatively, D is TRBD1 (6 bases). The V end lost 6 bases, the J end lost 7 bases, and 19 bases lay between the germline ends. CDR1 is MNHEY and CDR2 is SVGEGT in the germline V gene. This CDR3 is 14 amino acids long. The CDR3 nucleotides read TGTGCCAGCAGCCTGGGACCTGGGCAGGGGGAGCAGTACTTC. This gives the protein CASSLGPGQGEQYF.

The gene calls are TRBV12-3 or TRBV12-4 and TRBJ2-7; maybe TRBD2 (6 bases). The CDR3 runs 13 residues. The germline V and J ends were trimmed by 2 bases and 5 bases, with 10 bases remaining between them. The CDR3 loop is CASSLILAHEQYF. CDR3 sequence (DNA): TGTGCCAGCAGTTTAATACTAGCCCACGAGCAGTACTTC.

This clone has more than one count but fewer than ten. The chain carries TRBV9 and TRBJ1-1; D is perhaps TRBD1 (6 bases). There are 13 residues in the CDR3. Germline V gene sequence: CDR1 SGDLS, CDR2 YYNGEE. Trimming left V 2 bases short and J 3 bases short, with 8 bases between. The DNA for the CDR3 is TGTGCCAGCAGCGTCAGGGGTGACACTGAAGCTTTCTTT. Translated, it gives CASSVRGDTEAFF.

The V call is TRBV12-5, the J call TRBJ1-1; no definite D call. Trimming left V 6 bases short and J 4 bases short, with 6 bases between. Germline-derived CDR1 and CDR2 are LGHNT and FRNRAP. This CDR3 comprises 11 residues. Written as DNA, the CDR3 is TGTGCTAGTGGGGCCCTCACTGAAGCTTTCTTT. It translates to CASGALTEAFF. The entire variable domain, with the rest obtained from reference TRBV12-5 and TRBJ1-1, is as follows: DARVTQTPRHKVTEMGQEVTMRCQPILGHNTVFWYRQTMMQGLELLAYFRNRAPLDDSGMPKDRFSAEMPDATLATLKIQPSEPRDSAVYFCASGALTEAFFGQGTRLTVV.

This rearrangement joins TRBV21-1 to TRBJ2-7; whether TRBD1, the table's D call, matches the DNA was not checked. TRBV21-1 is a pseudogene. CDR3 length equals 16 residues. CDR3 sequence reads: CASSKVKQEPSYEQYF. Here the CDR3 DNA reads TGTGCCAGCAGCAAAGTCAAGCAGGAACCTTCCTACGAGCAGTACTTC.

This sequence joins TRBV9 and TRBJ2-2; 10 bases fit TRBD1. Trimming removed 5 bases from V and 0 bases from J; junction bases left unmatched: 10. Germline CDR1 reads SGDLS; CDR2 reads YYNGEE. This CDR3 contains 18 residues. DNA of the CDR3: TGTGCCAGCAGTTTGGGACAGGGGCTTTCCCCGAACACCGGGGAGCTGTTTTTT. Translation: CASSLGQGLSPNTGELFF.

The chain links TRBV28 to TRBJ1-2; D is perhaps TRBD1 (5 bases). This CDR3 spans 14 amino acids. V was trimmed by 6 bases and J by 0 bases, leaving 11 bases between them. Germline CDR1 reads MDHEN; CDR2 reads SYDVKM. CDR3 residues: CASRGLGTNYGYTF. The CDR3 DNA reads as TGTGCCAGCAGGGGACTAGGGACTAACTATGGCTACACCTTC.

The chain combines TRBV6-1 with TRBJ2-5, with D possibly TRBD1 on 5 matching bases. The CDR3 has 17 residues. Trimming shortened V by 4 bases and J by 1 base, and 19 bases separated the two germline ends. Germline CDR1 is MNHNS and CDR2 is SASEGT. The CDR3 DNA reads TGTGCCAGCAGTGGGGATCCGGGCAGGGCAATCCAAGAGACCCAGTACTTC. Encoded protein: CASSGDPGRAIQETQYF.

The chain links TRBV13 to TRBJ1-1; D is uncertain. CDR3 length: 15 amino acids. With 1 base removed from V and 0 bases from J, the gap between germline ends came to 9 bases. CDR1 and CDR2 from the germline V gene are PRHDT and FYEKMQ (reference sequence). The CDR3 DNA sequence: TGTGCCAGCAGCTTAGCGGGAGATATGAACACTGAAGCTTTCTTT. Protein sequence: CASSLAGDMNTEAFF.

This clone has only a few counts. The chain carries TRBV5-1 and TRBJ2-2; 7 bases are a match to TRBD1. The CDR3 consists of 14 residues. Germline trimming cut 6 bases from V and 4 bases from J; bases unmatched to any gene: 6. Per the germline V gene, CDR1 is SGHRS and CDR2 is YFSETQ. DNA of the CDR3: TGCGCCAGCAAAGACAGGGAATTCACCGGGGAGCTGTTTTTT. Its protein is CASKDREFTGELFF.

V and J are TRBV2 and TRBJ1-2, with D tentatively TRBD1 (6 bases). V gave up 6 bases and J gave up 5 bases, with 13 bases separating them. CDR3 length: 13 residues. CDR1 SNHLY and CDR2 FYNNEI come from the germline V gene. CDR3 nucleotides: TGTGCCAGCAGGTCTCAGGGGCGGTATGGCTACACCTTC. This translates into CASRSQGRYGYTF.

This chain links TRBV5-1 with TRBJ1-1; 9 nucleotides agree with TRBD1. Germline CDR1 and CDR2: SGHRS and YFSETQ. The CDR3 spans 17 residues. V gave up 1 base and J gave up 4 bases; unmatched junction bases: 11. CDR3 loop: CASSLIKGGQGATEAFF. For the CDR3, the DNA is TGCGCCAGCAGCTTGATTAAGGGGGGACAGGGAGCCACTGAAGCTTTCTTT.

V gene TRBV24-1 combines with J gene TRBJ1-2; 10 positions agree with TRBD1. Germline lookup yields CDR1 KGHDR and CDR2 SFDVKD. V gave up 4 bases and J gave up 2 bases; unmatched junction bases: 6. The CDR3 spans 16 residues. The CDR3 nucleotides read TGTGCCACCAGTGACCCCCGGACAGGGGGGAACTATGGCTACACCTTC. Its protein product is CATSDPRTGGNYGYTF.

The CDR3 is CASSQRSGGAGDTQYF. As DNA, the CDR3 is TGTGCCAGCAGCCAGAGAAGCGGGGGGGCCGGAGATACGCAGTATTTT. The V and J genes are TRBV4-2 and TRBJ2-3; 10 nucleotides match TRBD2. V lost 3 bases, J lost 5 bases, and 8 bases stayed unmatched. The CDR3 covers 16 residues. From germline, CDR1 is LGHNA and CDR2 YNFKEQ.

The chain carries TRBV2 and TRBJ2-1; no clear D gene. Germline lookup yields CDR1 SNHLY and CDR2 FYNNEI. The CDR3 sequence is 15 residues long. The V end was cut by 2 bases, the J end by 0 bases, with 8 bases between. The CDR3 protein is CASSELESSYNEQFF. In DNA, the CDR3 is TGTGCCAGCAGTGAACTTGAGAGCTCCTACAATGAGCAGTTCTTC.

CDR3 nucleotide sequence: TGCGCCAGCAGCTTGGGCGGTCAGGGGACTAGTCAGCCCCAGCATTTT. Its protein product is CASSLGGQGTSQPQHF. The chain recombines TRBV5-1 with TRBJ1-5, with a tentative D call TRBD1 (6 bases). There are 16 residues in the CDR3. Trimming left V 0 bases short and J 6 bases short, with 16 bases between. Germline assignment: CDR1 SGHRS and CDR2 YFSETQ.

This chain joins TRBV28 and TRBJ1-4, with TRBD1 as a possible D gene (6 bases). This CDR3 spans 16 amino acids. Trimming shortened V by 5 bases and J by 7 bases, and 20 bases separated the two germline ends. The V gene's germline CDR1 is MDHEN and CDR2 SYDVKM. The CDR3 protein is CASSPPVQGIGEKLFF. CDR3 bases: TGTGCCAGCAGTCCCCCCGTCCAGGGGATTGGTGAAAAACTGTTTTTT.